What follows are 19 T cell receptor beta chains derived from one specimen sequenced in a study of vaccination and CD4 T cells after COVID-19. Sequencing of the DNA from cultured CD4+ T cells was carried out with the Oncomine TCR Beta short-read assay. From the PCR reads, TCRdb called clonotypes with MiXCR, one entry per CDR3 protein. The table shows fewer than 6,500 distinct CDR3 sequences, with about a third occurring only once. These TCRs' antigens remain unknown. Treatment described: roughly nine-day PBMC culture with coronavirus spike peptide pools or control peptides (ViraFEST assay). The sequencing here drew on CD4+ T cells from blood, cultured in vitro, taken after SARS-CoV-2 vaccination. The receptors here all came from a human donor who had recovered from COVID-19.

The chain carries TRBV28 and TRBJ1-3, with a weak D call TRBD1 (5 bases). The V and J ends lost 5 bases and 2 bases respectively, with 13 bases between them. The V gene's germline CDR1 is MDHEN and CDR2 SYDVKM. This CDR3 region has 15 residues. The CDR3 bases are TGTGCCAGCAGTCGTGGGGGGAGAACTGGAAACACCATATATTTT. Amino acid sequence: CASSRGGRTGNTIYF.

V gene TRBV10-2 combines with J gene TRBJ2-7; D gene unclear. Germline lookup yields CDR1 WSHSY and CDR2 SAAADI. The V end lost 0 bases, the J end lost 6 bases, and 15 bases lay between the germline ends. This CDR3 is 15 amino acids long. CDR3 in amino acids: CASSESFGRLGEQYF. The CDR3 bases are TGCGCCAGCAGTGAGTCGTTTGGCCGGTTAGGCGAGCAGTACTTC.

This chain uses TRBV27 with TRBJ2-1; TRBD2 matches 7 bases. The CDR3 consists of 15 residues. Unmatched junction bases numbered 7, after V lost 5 bases and J lost 3 bases. Germline CDR1 reads MNHEY; CDR2 reads SMNVEV (reference sequence). The CDR3 DNA follows: TGTGCCAGCAGTCAGTCCCGGACTAGCTACAATGAGCAGTTCTTC. Its translation: CASSQSRTSYNEQFF.

CDR3 sequence reads: CASSERGGDGYTF. CDR3 sequence (DNA): TGTGCCAGCAGTGAAAGGGGAGGGGATGGCTACACCTTC. This sequence joins TRBV2 and TRBJ1-2, with a weak D call TRBD1 (5 bases). The germline gives CDR1 SNHLY, CDR2 FYNNEI. This CDR3 comprises 13 residues. V was clipped by 2 bases and J by 6 bases, with 10 bases between them. The full variable domain, with the rest looked up from reference TRBV2 and TRBJ1-2, is EPEVTQTPSHQVTQMGQEVILRCVPISNHLYFYWYRQILGQKVEFLVSFYNNEISEKSEIFDDQFSVERPDGSNFTLKIRSTKLEDSAMYFCASSERGGDGYTFGSGTRLTVV.

This clonotype has just a few counts. This chain uses TRBV6-1 with TRBJ2-7, with 7 bases that match TRBD2. CDR3 size: 15 residues. V lost 3 bases to trimming and J lost 2 bases; unmatched junction nucleotides: 7. Germline values: CDR1 MNHNS, CDR2 SASEGT. CDR3 residues: CASSEATSSTYEQYF. The CDR3 DNA follows: TGTGCCAGCAGTGAGGCGACTAGCTCCACCTACGAGCAGTACTTC.

This clonotype ranks as medium-sized. This rearrangement joins TRBV5-4 to TRBJ2-5; the match to TRBD1 covers 9 bases. The CDR3 covers 16 residues. Germline loops: CDR1 SGHNT, CDR2 YYREEE (reference sequence). The J segment lost 4 bases and the V segment lost 2 bases, leaving 9 bases of the junction unmatched. This CDR3 reads CASSFPGQGGSETQYF. DNA of the CDR3: TGTGCCAGCAGCTTTCCGGGACAGGGTGGTTCAGAGACCCAGTACTTC. The variable domain in full, completed from reference TRBV5-4 and TRBJ2-5, reads ETGVTQSPTHLIKTRGQQVTLRCSSQSGHNTVSWYQQALGQGPQFIFQYYREEENGRGNFPPRFSGLQFPNYSSELNVNALELDDSALYLCASSFPGQGGSETQYFGPGTRLLVL.

V gene TRBV29-1 combines with J gene TRBJ2-1; maybe TRBD2 (6 bases). The CDR3 extends over 11 amino acids. V gave up 7 bases and J gave up 11 bases, with 15 bases separating them. Per the germline V gene, CDR1 is SQVTM and CDR2 is ANQGSEA. The chain's CDR3 is CSAGAGRQQFF. CDR3 in DNA: TGCAGCGCCGGGGCGGGAAGGCAGCAGTTCTTC.

This clonotype was detected only a few times. The chain links TRBV28 to TRBJ2-5; 7 positions agree with TRBD2. Germline trimming cut 0 bases from V and 7 bases from J; bases unmatched to any gene: 5. Germline loops: CDR1 MDHEN, CDR2 SYDVKM. CDR3 length: 14 residues. CDR3: CASSLWGGRGTQYF. For the CDR3, the DNA is TGTGCCAGCAGTTTATGGGGAGGGAGGGGGACCCAGTACTTC. The full variable domain, completed using reference TRBV28 and TRBJ2-5, is DVKVTQSSRYLVKRTGEKVFLECVQDMDHENMFWYRQDPGLGLRLIYFSYDVKMKEKGDIPEGYSVSREKKERFSLILESASTNQTSMYLCASSLWGGRGTQYFGPGTRLLVL.

This clonotype came up a few times. This chain joins TRBV7-8 and TRBJ2-7; D may be TRBD1 or TRBD2 (6 bases each). The V end was cut by 1 base, the J end by 6 bases, with 25 bases between. Germline lookup yields CDR1 SGHVS and CDR2 FQNEAQ. CDR3 size: 18 residues. In DNA form, the CDR3 reads TGTGCCAGCAGCTTAGTAGCCAGGGGAGATTTTGGTAGCGGCGAGCAGTACTTC. It encodes CASSLVARGDFGSGEQYF.

This clonotype has only a few counts. This chain joins TRBV28 and TRBJ2-7; 11 bases are shared with TRBD1. The CDR3 contains 14 residues. Germline V lookup: CDR1 MDHEN, CDR2 SYDVKM. Losses at the gene ends were 10 bases for V and 6 bases for J; bases not matched to a gene: 11. The CDR3 loop reads CAILKWDRGTEQYF. The CDR3 DNA is TGTGCCATTCTAAAGTGGGACAGGGGGACCGAGCAGTACTTC.

This clonotype showed up just a few times. The chain is built from TRBV20-1 and TRBJ2-7, with D possibly TRBD2 on 6 matching bases. The CDR3 sequence is 13 residues long. V gave up 3 bases and J gave up 6 bases, with 15 bases separating them. Germline V gene lookup returns CDR1 DFQATT and CDR2 SNEGSKA (reference sequence). CDR3 sequence (DNA): TGCAGTGCTAGCCGTCCCTTGGGGGGCGAGCAGTACTTC. It is translated as CSASRPLGGEQYF.

This chain links TRBV7-8 with TRBJ1-1; 7 bases are a match to TRBD1. Germline CDR1 reads SGHVS; CDR2 reads FQNEAQ. The CDR3 is 15 residues long. Germline trimming cut 4 bases from V and 5 bases from J; bases unmatched to any gene: 10. The CDR3 DNA reads as TGTGCCAGCAGCTCAGCAATAGGGGGCATGACTGAAGCTTTCTTT. It translates to CASSSAIGGMTEAFF.

The V call is TRBV28, the J call TRBJ1-2, with 10 bases lining up with TRBD1. This CDR3 is 15 amino acids long. V gave up 10 bases and J gave up 8 bases; unmatched junction bases: 16. Germline V lookup: CDR1 MDHEN, CDR2 SYDVKM. CDR3 sequence: CAIPQGPGQGSGYTF. The CDR3 DNA follows: TGTGCCATCCCACAGGGACCGGGACAGGGGTCGGGCTACACCTTC.

The gene calls are TRBV24-1 and TRBJ1-1; the D gene is possibly TRBD1 (5 bases). The CDR3 consists of 14 residues. V was cut by 5 bases and J by 1 base, with 10 bases left in between. Germline V gene lookup returns CDR1 KGHDR and CDR2 SFDVKD. In DNA form, the CDR3 reads TGTGCCACCAGTGCGGGGGGGAGGAACACTGAAGCTTTCTTT. This gives the protein CATSAGGRNTEAFF.

This clonotype occurred a few times. The junction departs from the called germline gene at one end, perhaps through a read error. The V call is TRBV7-6, the J call TRBJ2-1; the D is unclear. From germline, CDR1 is SGHVS and CDR2 FNYEAQ. CDR3 length: 13 residues. In DNA form, the CDR3 reads TGTGCTAGCAGCCTACTACCAAACAATGAGCAGTTCTTC. It translates to CASSLLPNNEQFF.

The V call is TRBV24-1, the J call TRBJ1-1; D is undetermined. This CDR3 has 13 residues. V was pared by 7 bases and J by 0 bases, with 8 bases between. Germline V gives CDR1 KGHDR, CDR2 SFDVKD. CDR3 sequence (DNA): TGTGCCACCAGCGCGGCTATGAACACTGAAGCTTTCTTT. This sequence encodes CATSAAMNTEAFF.

This clonotype qualifies as medium-sized (0.01 to 0.1%). For the CDR3, the DNA is TGCAGTGCTAGCGGGGGGAACAATTCACCCCTCCACTTT. Protein product: CSASGGNNSPLHF. The chain has TRBV20-1 and TRBJ1-6; perhaps TRBD1 as D (5 bases). V gave up 3 bases and J gave up 7 bases, with 10 bases separating them. Germline V lookup: CDR1 DFQATT, CDR2 SNEGSKA (reference sequence). CDR3 size: 13 residues.

The gene calls are TRBV20-1 and TRBJ2-3, with TRBD1 matching over 9 bases. The CDR3 is 13 amino acids. The V and J ends lost 0 bases and 13 bases, in that order; junction bases with no gene match: 8. Germline V CDR1 and CDR2: DFQATT, SNEGSKA (reference sequence). CDR3 region: CSARDPGTGIKYF. The CDR3 DNA sequence: TGCAGTGCTAGAGATCCCGGGACAGGGATTAAGTATTTT.

Only one count was recorded for this clonotype. The chain combines TRBV19 with TRBJ1-1; TRBD1 matches 7 bases. This CDR3 region has 14 residues. V lost 2 bases, J lost 5 bases, and 5 bases stayed unmatched. Germline V CDR1 and CDR2: LNHDA, SQIVND (reference sequence). For the CDR3, the DNA is TGTGCCAGTAGTATAAGGTCCAGGGGGACTGAAGCTTTCTTT. Translated, it gives CASSIRSRGTEAFF.